The sequence of this T cell receptor beta chain was determined in a study of blood T cell repertoires in COVID-19 (TCRdb year 2020). Concerning the study at large: Samples from collaborators originated in the United States, Italy and Spain and spanned both the acute and convalescent phases of COVID-19. Deeply sampled blood TCRbeta repertoires from subjects exposed to, actively infected with, or recovered from COVID-19 were included in the dataset. The samples were drawn from two sources: the first 160 participants of the ongoing ImmuneRACE study, and about 1,300 subjects contributed by 6 global collaborators. The prospective study material was composed of cDNA or gDNA derived from T cells, B-cell-depleted T cells, or PBMCs. Where available, HLA class I and class II types were obtained from metadata supplied by the sample provider rather than from assay-based typing. The repertoires were released in a freely available public database intended as a resource for research on the immune response to SARS-CoV-2. Nearly every sample came with metadata listing a de-identified subject ID, COVID-19 status, age in years and sex.

The CDR3 goes from the cysteine to the phenylalanine over 14 residues. Solely the CDR3 DNA is kept, with 42 bases framed from the first base. V has 3 bases trimmed and J has 4 bases trimmed; junction bases matching no gene number 4. CDR1 and CDR2 (SEHNR, FQNEAQ) derive from the germline V gene (reference sequence). One collaborating source in Seattle enrolled patients during active infection and followed them longitudinally through the course of disease. Collaborating institutions collected whole blood in K2EDTA tubes following their own protocols. For TCRbeta analysis, collaborators shipped samples as frozen whole blood, isolated PBMCs, or DNA extracted from either of those sample types. The table lists this clone with a count of one. Its cognate antigen has yet to be identified. No per-base quality is available; no much larger clone lies one base away. Paper-wide results and their limitations: The amount of clinical and demographic metadata varied by source and participant and was provided uncurated.

The immunoSEQ Assay, a bias-controlled multiplex PCR, was used to amplify TCRbeta CDR3 regions from genomic DNA. The study's processing was this. The number of nucleated cells in each sample was estimated by amplification of reference gene primers within the assay. To quantify the absolute abundance of each unique TCRbeta CDR3 rearrangement, sequence reads were collapsed and filtered. Productive Simpson clonality was computed per sample as the square root of Simpson's diversity index over productive rearrangements. TCRdb provides this immuneACCESS table in a form limited to in-frame rearrangements. Some clones are lacking; in checked studies, under half of them reflect an unresolved V gene, and why the rest are absent is not known. V and J calls and clone size are as listed in that table; D and trimming were resolved from the DNA. The sample has roughly 150,000 clones on record, around 86% of them singletons. Around 2.5% of the sample is held by the ten biggest clonotypes.

The sample consisted of peripheral blood. This receptor was identified in a woman older than 75 with COVID-19, enrolled during active disease. This chain is built from TRBV7-9 and TRBJ2-3; a stretch of 7 junction bases matches TRBD1. The DNA sequence is TGTGCCAGCAGCTTTGAGGGGGCCGCAGATACGCAGTATTTT. This gives the protein CASSFEGAADTQYF.